The source of this TCR beta chain is a study of blood T cells in healthy people across ages. Study-wide results and limits: Naive CD4+ cells and diversity were both higher in long-lived donors than in aged donors.

It was with a sample-barcoded 5' primer and a J-beta primer mix that a second PCR of about 7 to 12 cycles was run. MiXCR, run by TCRdb on the 5' RACE reads, gives a single entry per CDR3 protein. Of roughly 680,000 distinct CDR3 sequences in the sample, 49% were seen once. Per sample, at least 5.5 micrograms of total RNA were extracted. The V end lost 5 bases, the J end lost 5 bases, and 12 bases lay between the germline ends. CDR1 MNHEY and CDR2 SMNVEV come from the germline V gene (reference sequence). The CDR3 runs 14 residues. Regarding this clonotype: Its target is unknown.

The chain carries TRBV27 and TRBJ1-4, with unresolved D. The sequence came from a woman aged 60-70 years in good health. Material for sequencing was blood. CDR3 in DNA: TGTGCCAGCAGTACTGTAGGGTCCAATGAAAAACTGTTTTTT. Residues: CASSTVGSNEKLFF.